Here is one TCR beta chain with its context. Its antigen is not identified. Clones were read by immunoSEQ multiplex PCR, and TCRdb kept only the in-frame ones, dropping some. The table has about 100,000 clones, nearly 90% seen once. Per germline, CDR1 MNHEY and CDR2 SVGAGI. V was pared by 5 bases and J by 3 bases, with 14 bases between. The CDR3 runs 14 residues. The source of the sample is a study of T cell responses to AZD1222 COVID-19 vaccine. General study points: Targets within unmutated variant regions were reportedly found for nearly half of spike-specific TCRs. Spike-specific TCR breadth and depth both grew after two AZD1222 doses. Baseline antibody screening turned up just a handful of seropositive AZD1222 recipients.

The source was peripheral blood, collected 28 days after the second AZD1222 dose. This clonotype was obtained from an adult who received the AZD1222 COVID-19 vaccine. The V gene is TRBV6-5, the J gene TRBJ2-7; possibly TRBD1 for D (6 bases). The CDR3 DNA reads as TGTGCCAGCAGTACACGGGACACCAACTACGAGCAGTACTTC. Encoded protein: CASSTRDTNYEQYF.